These T cell receptor beta chains were read from a single sample in a study of blood T cell repertoires in COVID-19. Measured with immunoSEQ multiplex PCR; TCRdb has only the in-frame clones, and not every one. The table has over 200,000 clones, 75% to 90% seen once. The material sequenced was peripheral blood. All receptors derive from a man aged 25-40 years with COVID-19, enrolled during active disease. The CDR3 runs from the conserved cysteine through the conserved F or W. The D gene is left open where the match is weak. Clone size is stated in some rows and not others, as once, few, many or a class when expanded.

D: TRBD1
size: .
J: TRBJ2-2
V: TRBV30
CDR3: CAWRSSNRGNTGELFF
DNA: TGTGCCTGGAGATCTTCCAACAGGGGGAACACCGGGGAGCTGTTTTTT

D: .
size: .
J: TRBJ1-3
V: TRBV6-5
CDR3: CASSYTGISGNTIYF
DNA: TGTGCCAGCAGTTACACCGGGATCTCTGGAAACACCATATATTTT

D: TRBD2
size: .
J: TRBJ2-7
V: TRBV28
CDR3: CASSLDSGRTYEQYF
DNA: TGTGCCAGCAGTTTAGATAGCGGGAGGACCTACGAGCAGTACTTC

D: TRBD1
size: .
J: TRBJ2-1
V: TRBV28
CDR3: CASRSTGGEKQFF
DNA: TGTGCCAGCAGGTCGACAGGGGGCGAAAAGCAGTTCTTC

D: TRBD1
size: .
J: TRBJ1-2
V: TRBV7-8
CDR3: CASSFEGQGRGYTF
DNA: TGTGCCAGCAGCTTCGAGGGACAGGGTCGTGGCTACACCTTC

D: TRBD2
size: .
J: TRBJ2-5
V: TRBV19
CDR3: CASSLGRTSGIQETQYF
DNA: TGTGCCAGTAGTCTAGGCCGGACTAGCGGGATCCAAGAGACCCAGTACTTC

D: TRBD1
size: once
J: TRBJ2-2
V: TRBV19
CDR3: CASTLTGSNTGELFF
DNA: TGTGCCAGTACCTTGACAGGGTCGAACACCGGGGAGCTGTTTTTT

D: .
size: .
J: TRBJ1-2
V: TRBV24-1
CDR3: CATSDVNGYTF
DNA: TGTGCCACCAGTGATGTAAATGGCTACACCTTC

D: TRBD1
size: .
J: TRBJ2-3
V: TRBV15
CDR3: CATSREGRTGTDTQYF
DNA: TGTGCCACCAGCAGAGAAGGAAGGACAGGGACAGATACGCAGTATTTT

D: .
size: .
J: TRBJ1-5
V: TRBV10-1
CDR3: CASRYTHSNQPQHF
DNA: TGCGCCAGCAGATACACACATAGCAATCAGCCCCAGCATTTT

D: TRBD1
size: .
J: TRBJ1-2
V: TRBV7-8
CDR3: CASSRDPGQGSRNGYTF
DNA: TGTGCCAGCAGCCGAGATCCGGGACAGGGCTCGAGGAATGGCTACACCTTC

D: .
size: .
J: TRBJ1-4
V: TRBV5-5
CDR3: CASSLQGFNEKLFF
DNA: TGTGCCAGCAGCTTGCAGGGATTTAATGAAAAACTGTTTTTT

D: .
size: .
J: TRBJ1-1
V: TRBV12-3/TRBV12-4
CDR3: CASSFTGRAFF
DNA: TGTGCCAGCAGTTTCACGGGGAGAGCTTTCTTT

D: .
size: .
J: TRBJ1-2
V: TRBV10-3
CDR3: CATVGLPGGGYGYTF
DNA: TGTGCCACCGTTGGGTTACCGGGCGGGGGCTATGGCTACACCTTC

D: .
size: once
J: TRBJ1-1
V: TRBV5-1
CDR3: CASRRSIGLLTEAFF
DNA: TGCGCCAGCAGGAGATCAATCGGGTTATTGACTGAAGCTTTCTTT

D: .
size: .
J: TRBJ1-1
V: TRBV18
CDR3: CASSLAWGGPEAFF
DNA: TGTGCCAGCTCCCTGGCATGGGGGGGCCCTGAAGCTTTCTTT

D: TRBD1
size: .
J: TRBJ2-1
V: TRBV19
CDR3: CASSPSSGGANEQFF
DNA: TGTGCCAGTAGTCCTTCGTCAGGGGGCGCAAATGAGCAGTTCTTC

D: .
size: .
J: TRBJ1-5
V: TRBV7-8
CDR3: CASSYGGDLRFQPQHF
DNA: TGTGCCAGCAGCTATGGGGGCGACCTGAGGTTTCAGCCCCAGCATTTT

D: TRBD2
size: .
J: TRBJ2-3
V: TRBV28
CDR3: CASTSWGLAGVGNTQYF
DNA: TGTGCCAGCACCTCTTGGGGACTAGCGGGAGTGGGAAATACGCAGTATTTT

D: .
size: .
J: TRBJ1-5
V: TRBV5-1
CDR3: CASSFGGSSNQPQHF
DNA: TGCGCCAGCAGCTTTGGGGGGAGTAGCAATCAGCCCCAGCATTTT

D: TRBD1
size: once
J: TRBJ1-5
V: TRBV27
CDR3: CASSSRGVYSNQPQHF
DNA: TGTGCCAGCAGTTCCAGGGGGGTCTATAGCAATCAGCCCCAGCATTTT

D: TRBD1
size: .
J: TRBJ2-5
V: TRBV30
CDR3: CAFGQDQETQYF
DNA: TGTGCCTTCGGACAGGACCAAGAGACCCAGTACTTC

D: .
size: .
J: TRBJ1-2
V: TRBV10-3
CDR3: CAISESWTDEDYGYTF
DNA: TGTGCCATCAGTGAGTCTTGGACAGATGAAGACTATGGCTACACCTTC

D: TRBD2
size: .
J: TRBJ2-1
V: TRBV28
CDR3: CASSGTSGLSYNEQFF
DNA: TGTGCCAGCAGTGGGACTAGCGGGCTCTCCTACAATGAGCAGTTCTTC

D: .
size: few
J: TRBJ2-7
V: TRBV5-1
CDR3: CASSIGSDSVGREQYF
DNA: TGCGCCAGCAGCATTGGCAGTGACTCGGTGGGGCGGGAGCAGTACTTC

D: TRBD1
size: few
J: TRBJ1-4
V: TRBV7-8
CDR3: CASSLDRGSEKLFF
DNA: TGTGCCAGCAGCTTAGACAGGGGGAGTGAAAAACTGTTTTTT

D: TRBD1
size: .
J: TRBJ1-2
V: TRBV10-3
CDR3: CAISESAGGSVYGYTF
DNA: TGTGCCATCAGTGAGTCGGCAGGGGGCTCGGTCTATGGCTACACCTTC

D: .
size: once
J: TRBJ2-1
V: TRBV7-3
CDR3: CASSPLGTNYNEQFF
DNA: TGTGCCAGCAGCCCCCTCGGGACAAATTACAATGAGCAGTTCTTC

D: .
size: once
J: TRBJ1-1
V: TRBV10-3
CDR3: CAISEGGRTTEAFF
DNA: TGTGCCATCAGTGAAGGAGGGAGGACGACTGAAGCTTTCTTT

D: .
size: .
J: TRBJ2-3
V: TRBV19
CDR3: CASSPIGFSGADTQYF
DNA: TGTGCCAGTTCCCCGATCGGTTTTTCAGGGGCAGATACGCAGTATTTT

D: .
size: few
J: TRBJ1-2
V: TRBV9
CDR3: CASSVHETAYGYTF
DNA: TGTGCCAGCAGCGTTCATGAGACAGCTTATGGCTACACCTTC

D: .
size: once
J: TRBJ1-5
V: TRBV6-5
CDR3: CASSSLDSYNQPQHF
DNA: TGTGCCAGCAGTTCCCTCGACAGCTACAATCAGCCCCAGCATTTT

D: .
size: once
J: TRBJ2-7
V: TRBV5-1
CDR3: CASSPDSYEQYF
DNA: TGCGCCAGCAGCCCGGACAGCTACGAGCAGTACTTC

D: TRBD1
size: .
J: TRBJ1-2
V: TRBV12-3/TRBV12-4
CDR3: CASSQGLTGAHF
DNA: TGTGCCAGCAGTCAAGGTTTGACAGGGGCCCACTTC

D: .
size: .
J: TRBJ1-1
V: TRBV19
CDR3: CASSIGRGMNTEAFF
DNA: TGTGCCAGTAGTATAGGAAGGGGAATGAACACTGAAGCTTTCTTT

D: .
size: once
J: TRBJ2-4
V: TRBV19
CDR3: CASSIGLALGSLAKNIQYF
DNA: TGTGCCAGTAGTATCGGGCTAGCATTGGGTTCCTTAGCCAAAAACATTCAGTACTTC

D: .
size: .
J: TRBJ2-5
V: TRBV7-7
CDR3: CASSLRAQGETQYF
DNA: TGTGCCAGCAGCCTTAGAGCACAGGGAGAGACCCAGTACTTC

D: TRBD1
size: .
J: TRBJ1-2
V: TRBV11-2
CDR3: CASSPTGGYGYTF
DNA: TGTGCCAGCAGCCCCACAGGGGGCTATGGCTACACCTTC

D: .
size: .
J: TRBJ1-2
V: TRBV6-2/TRBV6-3
CDR3: CASSDPGLSNYGYTF
DNA: TGTGCCAGCAGTGACCCGGGACTCTCTAACTATGGCTACACCTTC

D: .
size: .
J: TRBJ1-2
V: TRBV6-5
CDR3: CASSYGTTNYGYTF
DNA: TGTGCCAGCAGTTACGGGACAACTAACTATGGCTACACCTTC